This T cell receptor (beta chain) emerged from a study of beta chain features in type 1 diabetes. Study results and caveats: It was possible that PCR favored shorter templates, equally so in patients and controls.

Germline trimming cut 6 bases from V and 0 bases from J; bases unmatched to any gene: 2. CDR3 length: 14 amino acids. Germline V gene lookup returns CDR1 SNHLY and CDR2 FYNNEI. Worth noting for this clone: Its antigen is undetermined.

Isolated RNA was reverse transcribed in full, so expressed TCRB transcripts were sequenced. Profiling relied on immunoSEQ multiplex PCR, and the TCRdb table lists in-frame clones only, not all of them. This table holds 400,000 to 600,000 clones, over 25% found once. The sample comprised naive CD4+ T cells from blood. The receptor was derived from a man younger than 35 in good health. The rearrangement uses TRBV2 and TRBJ2-5; 9 positions agree with TRBD2. CDR3 DNA sequence: TGTGCCAGCAGAGCTAGCGGGAACCAAGAGACCCAGTACTTC. Protein: CASRASGNQETQYF.